The rows below give T cell receptor beta chains drawn from one sample of a study of T cells in Graves' hyperthyroidism and ophthalmopathy. One entry per CDR3 protein results from TCRdb running MiXCR on the multiplex PCR reads. The repertoire includes 370,000 or so distinct CDR3 sequences, about 13% of them detected once, and about 20% sits in the top ten. The sequenced sample consisted of blood. These receptors were collected from a man aged 25 to 40 with Graves' hyperthyroidism that later progressed to Graves' ophthalmopathy. Both conserved end residues are part of each CDR3. Each record gives: J gene, V gene, CDR3 protein.

TRBJ2-1,TRBV5-1,CASSLVPYNEQFF
TRBJ1-1,TRBV3-1,CASSSGRSEAFF
TRBJ1-4,TRBV18,CASSQGLSAEKLFF
TRBJ1-3,TRBV6-5,CASSYFDGGDTIYF
TRBJ1-1,TRBV19,CASSIKRNTEAFF
TRBJ1-4,TRBV6-1,CASMTEKLFF
TRBJ2-5,TRBV3-1,CASSQERETQYF
TRBJ1-5,TRBV20-1,CSAVPGQSNQPQHF
TRBJ2-1,TRBV12-5,CASGFPGRSYNEQFF
TRBJ1-5,TRBV3-1,CASSQDWGAGISNQPQHF
TRBJ2-1,TRBV18,CASSRAPTGLAGNNEQFF
TRBJ2-5,TRBV2,CASSAPGLAGEETQYF
TRBJ2-4,TRBV28,CASSFVLQGAKNIQYF
TRBJ1-5,TRBV20-1,CSAGDRNQPQHF
TRBJ1-1,TRBV6-1,CASSEFFGRATEAFF
TRBJ1-4,TRBV3-1,CASSQKGGVEKLFF
TRBJ1-5,TRBV6-2/TRBV6-3,CASSPLGTADQPQHF
TRBJ2-2,TRBV28,CASSRPKNTGELFF
TRBJ2-5,TRBV6-1,CASSTGRGPETQYF
TRBJ2-5,TRBV12-3/TRBV12-4,CASSLGQGLQETQYF
TRBJ1-2,TRBV5-6,CASSFSYRADYGYTF
TRBJ2-5,TRBV3-1,CASSRLAGGQETQYF
TRBJ1-1,TRBV5-1,CASTLPEDAFF
TRBJ1-1,TRBV10-2,CASSWQEHTEAFF
TRBJ2-5,TRBV12-3/TRBV12-4,CASSLPGQGAFETQYF
TRBJ1-5,TRBV20-1,CSARRRYSNQPQHF
TRBJ2-7,TRBV28,CASSLEGQGKYEQYF
TRBJ1-6,TRBV2,CTSNARGSSPLHF
TRBJ2-5,TRBV3-1,CASSQDFLIREQKQETQYF
TRBJ1-2,TRBV24-1,CATSDWQLKDGYTF
TRBJ2-5,TRBV7-8,CASRGREVETQYF
TRBJ1-2,TRBV5-6,CASSYLTATYGYTF
TRBJ1-5,TRBV30,CAWSVGTGLGQPQHF
TRBJ2-7,TRBV6-1,CASSEGDRGPYEQYF
TRBJ2-2,TRBV5-1,CASLKDSNTGELFF
TRBJ2-1,TRBV28,CASSSPRAAGVGNEQFF
TRBJ2-1,TRBV24-1,CATSDSTVPTSYNEQFF
TRBJ2-1,TRBV7-2,CASSFRFLAGGLDEQFF
TRBJ1-1,TRBV20-1,CSARKGTTFTEAFF
TRBJ1-1,TRBV9,CASSPEGQGAFF
TRBJ2-5,TRBV7-9,CASSLKGGQETQYF
TRBJ1-1,TRBV4-1,CASRLLAGPMNTEAFF
TRBJ2-1,TRBV3-1,CASSPDGEGGPYNEQFF
TRBJ2-7,TRBV28,CASSLRGSAVRSYEQYF
TRBJ1-4,TRBV4-1,CASSQDWGATNEKLFF
TRBJ1-2,TRBV12-3/TRBV12-4,CASSDSFLGYTF
TRBJ2-1,TRBV5-1,CASGPAGGYEQFF
TRBJ1-1,TRBV15,CATSTSGWLGQTGHTEAFF
TRBJ1-5,TRBV7-9,CASSPDRDSQPQHF
TRBJ1-2,TRBV24-1,CATSDRIAAYGYTF
TRBJ2-7,TRBV6-2/TRBV6-3,CASSYGTVYEQYF
TRBJ1-1,TRBV18,CASSPRTVNTEAFF
TRBJ2-7,TRBV30,CAWSVQPEQYF
TRBJ2-1,TRBV3-1,CASSHLDRDNEQFF
TRBJ1-2,TRBV4-1,CASSQGPPGQGSSGYTF